This T cell receptor (beta chain) comes out of a study of cytomegalovirus exposure and HLA in healthy donors. The CDR3 is 15 amino acids. From germline, CDR1 is SNHLY and CDR2 FYNNEI. Trimming removed 5 bases from V and 6 bases from J; junction bases left unmatched: 5. The assay was immunoSEQ multiplex PCR, and TCRdb's table has in-frame clones only and misses some. The repertoire consists of 190,000 or so clones, with about 80% occurring once and the leading ten covering roughly 2.8%. The sequenced sample was PBMCs. The chain joins TRBV2 to TRBJ2-1, with 12 nucleotides matching TRBD2. The sequence came from a woman under 30 in good health and CMV-seropositive. This CDR3 is CASSRLAGVGNEQFF. The CDR3, as DNA: TGTGCCAGCAGTAGACTAGCGGGGGTCGGCAATGAGCAGTTCTTC.